The T cell receptor beta chain under discussion was sequenced for a study of blood T cell repertoires in COVID-19. Overall study: Sites across the United States, Italy and Spain contributed samples from acute and convalescent COVID-19. The analysed material was cDNA or gDNA that came from T cells, B-cell-depleted T cells, or PBMCs.

In germline, CDR1 is SGHAT, CDR2 FQNNGV. V was shortened by 5 bases and J by 6 bases, with 19 bases between the two germline ends. This CDR3 is built from 15 residues. In the original analysis: Researchers report that nucleated cell counts were estimated from reference gene primer amplification. This table comes from immunoSEQ multiplex PCR, and its TCRdb copy is limited to in-frame clones, with some not included. For V, J and clone size, that table is used; D and trimming come from the DNA. The table includes some 76,000 clones, 90% detected once. The sample was peripheral blood. This chain connects TRBV11-2 to TRBJ1-1; D unresolved. This receptor was taken from a woman aged 18-30 years with acute or convalescent COVID-19. Here the CDR3 DNA reads TGTGCCAGCAGCGCGTACTCGAGGTCCGTTGCTGAAGCTTTCTTT. Its translation is CASSAYSRSVAEAFF.